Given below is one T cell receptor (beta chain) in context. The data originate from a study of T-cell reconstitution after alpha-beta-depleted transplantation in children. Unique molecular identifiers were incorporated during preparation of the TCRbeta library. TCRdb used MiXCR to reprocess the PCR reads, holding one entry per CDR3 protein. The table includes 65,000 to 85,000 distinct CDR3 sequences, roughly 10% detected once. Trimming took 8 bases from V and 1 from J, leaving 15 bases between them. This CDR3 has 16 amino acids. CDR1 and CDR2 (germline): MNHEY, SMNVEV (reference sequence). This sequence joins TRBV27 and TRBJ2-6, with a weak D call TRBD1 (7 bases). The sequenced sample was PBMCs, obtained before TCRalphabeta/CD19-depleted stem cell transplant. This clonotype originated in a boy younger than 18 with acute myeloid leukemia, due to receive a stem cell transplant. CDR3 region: CASPRPGGSGANVLTF. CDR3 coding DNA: TGTGCCAGCCCTAGGCCAGGGGGGTCTGGGGCCAACGTCCTGACTTTC.